Below, 20 T cell receptor beta chains from the same sample are listed, as sequenced in a study of Ad26.COV2.S vaccination and SARS-CoV-2 variants. Treatment in this sample: 19 received Ad26.COV2.S at low or high dose, single or two shots; 5 received placebo; per-sample allocation not given. Specimens were obtained on day 63 following the first vaccine or placebo injection. Using immunoSEQ multiplex PCR, the repertoire was profiled, and TCRdb retains in-frame clones only, with some absent. The data show roughly 270,000 clones, around 87% seen once. This material consisted of peripheral blood, taken in a trial of Ad26.COV2.S vaccine versus placebo. The receptors derive from a person between 18 and 65 years old who received the Ad26.COV2.S COVID-19 vaccine or a placebo.

This rearrangement joins TRBV19 to TRBJ1-5; 8 bases map to TRBD1. J gave up 5 bases and V 1 base, and 7 bases lay outside the gene matches. Germline V gene data show CDR1 as LNHDA and CDR2 as SQIVND (reference sequence). This CDR3 contains 16 residues. The DNA of the CDR3 is TGTGCCAGTAGTATAGGGACAGGGTCGTTCCATCAGCCCCAGCATTTT. This gives the protein CASSIGTGSFHQPQHF.

The chain is built from TRBV5-1 and TRBJ2-1; D tentatively fits TRBD1 or TRBD2 (5 bases each). The CDR3 runs 15 residues. V lost 7 bases to trimming and J lost 4 bases, with 18 bases between them. Per germline, CDR1 SGHRS and CDR2 YFSETQ. CDR3 protein: CASHPGSGLYNEQFF. The DNA of the CDR3 is TGCGCCAGCCACCCTGGGTCGGGGCTATACAATGAGCAGTTCTTC.

The genes are TRBV2 and TRBJ1-6, with D possibly being TRBD1 (5 bases). CDR3 length: 16 residues. V was pared by 6 bases and J by 12 bases, with 24 bases between. Per the germline V gene, CDR1 is SNHLY and CDR2 is FYNNEI. The CDR3 region is CASRSAGLTRIEPLHF. The DNA for the CDR3 is TGTGCCAGCAGGTCGGCAGGGTTGACTCGAATTGAACCCCTCCACTTT.

The chain joins TRBV29-1 to TRBJ1-1, with TRBD1 matching 9 bases. Trimming removed 6 bases from V and 3 bases from J; junction bases left unmatched: 14. CDR3 length: 16 amino acids. CDR1 is SQVTM and CDR2 is ANQGSEA in the germline V gene. The CDR3 loop is CSVLGTGSRRYTEAFF. The CDR3 nucleotides are TGCAGCGTCCTGGGGACAGGGTCGAGACGCTACACTGAAGCTTTCTTT.

The CDR3 reads CASSLTPTSSGLNHEQFF. DNA of the CDR3: TGCGCCAGCAGCTTGACTCCGACTTCTAGCGGGCTTAATCATGAGCAGTTCTTC. The rearrangement links TRBV5-1 to TRBJ2-1; 8 positions match TRBD2. The CDR3 sequence is 18 residues long. Trimming at V came to 1 base and at J to 8 bases, leaving 17 bases not matched to a gene. The germline V gene has CDR1 SGHRS and CDR2 YFSETQ.

The chain carries TRBV5-1 and TRBJ1-4, with 9 bases identical to TRBD1. The V gene's germline CDR1 is SGHRS and CDR2 YFSETQ. CDR3 length: 17 residues. V was pared by 0 bases and J by 5 bases, with 8 bases of the junction left unmatched. The CDR3 DNA reads as TGCGCCAGCAGCTTGGAGCCAACGGGGACAGGGAATGAAAAACTGTTTTTT. Translated, it gives CASSLEPTGTGNEKLFF. The variable domain in full, completed from reference TRBV5-1 and TRBJ1-4, reads KAGVTQTPRYLIKTRGQQVTLSCSPISGHRSVSWYQQTPGQGLQFLFEYFSETQRNKGNFPGRFSGRQFSNSRSEMNVSTLELGDSALYLCASSLEPTGTGNEKLFFGSGTQLSVL.

This clone came up once. The CDR3 DNA follows: TGTGCCAGCAGCCCCTCCTCCGATTGGTTTCCCGCCGGGGAGCTGTTTTTT. It yields the protein CASSPSSDWFPAGELFF. The gene calls are TRBV3-1 (or the pseudogene TRBV3-2) and TRBJ2-2; no firm D call. Trimming removed 4 bases from V and 6 bases from J, with 21 bases in between. Germline values: CDR1 LGHDT, CDR2 YNNKEL (reference sequence). This CDR3 contains 17 residues.

The rearrangement uses TRBV14 and TRBJ1-1; D remains unclear. The CDR3 has 13 amino acids. Germline values: CDR1 SGHDN, CDR2 FVKESK. The germline V and J ends were trimmed by 0 bases and 7 bases, with 9 bases remaining between them. This chain's CDR3 is CASSQEWEGEAFF. Written as DNA, the CDR3 is TGTGCCAGCAGCCAAGAGTGGGAGGGTGAAGCTTTCTTT.

The chain has TRBV18 and TRBJ2-7, with 12 bases that match TRBD1. Per the germline V gene, CDR1 is KGHSH and CDR2 is LQKENI. J lost 2 bases, V lost 2 bases, and 7 bases had no gene match. The CDR3 consists of 17 residues. DNA for the CDR3: TGTGCCAGCTCACCAGGGACAGGGGGCGGTTACGCCTACGAGCAGTACTTC. Translation gives CASSPGTGGGYAYEQYF.

A word on this clone: One end of the junction is discordant with germline, which a read error may explain. CDR3 in DNA: TGTGCTAGCAGCTTATTGGGGGCTTGGACCGGGGAGCTGTTTTTT. Translation gives CASSLLGAWTGELFF. The chain carries TRBV7-7 and TRBJ2-2; the D gene is possibly TRBD1 (6 bases). The CDR3 is 15 residues long. CDR1 and CDR2 from the germline V gene are SSHAT and FNYEAQ (reference sequence).

The rearrangement joins TRBV19 to TRBJ2-5, with 14 bases aligning to TRBD2. Germline lookup yields CDR1 LNHDA and CDR2 SQIVND (reference sequence). CDR3 size: 14 residues. Germline trimming cut 6 bases from V and 7 bases from J; bases unmatched to any gene: 4. Written as DNA, the CDR3 is TGTGCCAGTAGGGGACTAGCGGGGGCCGGGACCCAGTACTTC. Protein: CASRGLAGAGTQYF.

The count of this clone is one. The chain has TRBV5-1 and TRBJ2-7; 9 bases line up with TRBD1. The trim removed 4 bases at V and 3 bases at J, leaving 11 bases unmatched. The CDR3 extends over 16 amino acids. Looked up from germline, CDR1 is SGHRS and CDR2 is YFSETQ. CDR3 nucleotides: TGCGCCAGCAGCCCTCGTCCCGGGACAGGGAACTACGAGCAGTACTTC. This encodes CASSPRPGTGNYEQYF.

This clone was observed a single time. The V and J genes are TRBV4-1 and TRBJ2-1, with 7 bases aligning to TRBD2. After removal of 6 bases from V and 1 base from J, the junction contained 3 bases not matched to a gene. The CDR3 totals 14 residues. From germline, CDR1 is MGHRA and CDR2 YSYEKL. CDR3 in DNA: TGCGCCAGCAGTCGCGGGGGATCCTACAATGAGCAGTTCTTC. Translation: CASSRGGSYNEQFF.

This chain uses TRBV2 with TRBJ1-3; TRBD1 matches 10 bases. CDR1 is SNHLY, CDR2 FYNNEI, per germline. This CDR3 has 18 residues. V lost 7 bases, J lost 2 bases, and 14 bases stayed unmatched. The CDR3 nucleotides read TGTGCCAGCATGGGGCGGACAGGGGGATATAGTACTGGAAACACCATATATTTT. The encoded protein is CASMGRTGGYSTGNTIYF.

The rearrangement links TRBV4-3 to TRBJ2-7; possible D gene TRBD1, 6 bases. The CDR3 totals 14 residues. V was cut by 1 base and J by 7 bases, with 14 bases left in between. The germline V gene encodes CDR1 LGHNA and CDR2 YSLEER. CDR3 region: CASSQVNRVGEQYF. The CDR3 DNA follows: TGCGCCAGCAGCCAAGTAAACAGGGTGGGTGAGCAGTACTTC.

The chain combines TRBV4-2 with TRBJ2-7, with D perhaps matching TRBD1 (5 bases). V lost 3 bases and J lost 1, with 10 bases in between. The CDR3 contains 14 residues. CDR1 LGHNA and CDR2 YNFKEQ come from the germline V gene. The CDR3: CASSQADSSYEQYF. CDR3 nucleotides: TGTGCCAGCAGCCAGGCCGACAGTTCCTACGAGCAGTACTTC.

This chain joins TRBV5-1 and TRBJ2-1; TRBD2 agrees at 9 bases. The CDR3 is 18 amino acids. V lost 5 bases and J lost 1; bases outside the gene matches: 13. From germline, CDR1 is SGHRS and CDR2 YFSETQ. Here the CDR3 reads CASRKGRTSVPSYNEQFF. The DNA of the CDR3 is TGCGCCAGCAGAAAAGGGAGGACTAGCGTCCCTTCCTACAATGAGCAGTTCTTC.

This chain connects TRBV5-1 to TRBJ2-3; D assignment may be TRBD1 or TRBD2 (6 bases each). Germline CDR1 and CDR2: SGHRS and YFSETQ. Trimming shortened V by 3 bases and J by 5 bases, and 19 bases separated the two germline ends. This CDR3 is 16 amino acids long. CDR3 region: CASSSVGGRRGDTQYF. The CDR3 nucleotides read TGCGCCAGCAGCTCGGTTGGGGGGCGACGGGGAGATACGCAGTATTTT.

A few counts support this clone. J is TRBJ1-6 and V is TRBV27, with a tentative D call TRBD1 (5 bases). Trimming shortened V by 6 bases and J by 7 bases, and 13 bases separated the two germline ends. The CDR3 loop spans 14 amino acids. Looked up from germline, CDR1 is MNHEY and CDR2 is SMNVEV (reference sequence). The CDR3 DNA reads TGTGCCAGCAGGACCGGACGGGGGAATTCACCCCTCCACTTT. The encoded protein is CASRTGRGNSPLHF.

The rearrangement joins TRBV18 to TRBJ1-5, with 8 bases identical to TRBD1. The CDR3 has 15 residues. In germline, CDR1 is KGHSH, CDR2 LQKENI. The V gene end was trimmed by 3 bases and the J gene end by 6 bases; junction bases not matched to a gene: 7. This CDR3 is CASSPLRGQGQPQHF. Written as DNA, the CDR3 is TGTGCCAGCTCACCTCTCAGGGGGCAGGGTCAGCCCCAGCATTTT. The full variable domain, with the rest looked up from reference TRBV18 and TRBJ1-5, is NAGVMQNPRHLVRRRGQEARLRCSPMKGHSHVYWYRQLPEEGLKFMVYLQKENIIDESGMPKERFSAEFPKEGPSILRIQQVVRGDSAAYFCASSPLRGQGQPQHFGDGTRLSIL.